Listed here are 11 T cell receptor beta chains from one sample, sequenced in a study of identifying expanded T cells in peripheral blood. Clones were sequenced by immunoSEQ multiplex PCR, and TCRdb holds only the in-frame ones, with some missing. The sample has tens of thousands of clones; about four fifths are singletons. What was sequenced was blood. These receptor sequences come from a person aged 18 to 70 in good health.

This sequence joins TRBV4-3 and TRBJ2-3; D remains unclear. CDR1 and CDR2 (germline): LGHNA, YSLEER. The CDR3 covers 13 residues. Trimming pared 3 bases from V and 5 bases from J, leaving 9 bases between. The CDR3 is CASSQEWRDTQYF. CDR3 DNA: TGCGCCAGCAGCCAGGAATGGAGAGATACGCAGTATTTT.

This clone was detected only a few times. This rearrangement joins TRBV30 to TRBJ1-4; the D is unclear. The V and J ends lost 2 bases and 7 bases respectively, with 5 bases between them. Germline assignment: CDR1 GTSNPN and CDR2 SVGIG (reference sequence). The CDR3 contains 11 residues. CDR3 sequence: CAWSSLEKLFF. Here the CDR3 DNA reads TGTGCCTGGAGTTCACTTGAAAAACTGTTTTTT.

CDR3 sequence (DNA): TGCAGCGTTGAAGTACACAATGAGCAGTTCTTC. Amino acid sequence: CSVEVHNEQFF. This chain links TRBV29-1 with TRBJ2-1; D remains unclear. V dropped 1 base and J dropped 5 bases, with 3 bases sitting between them. Germline-derived CDR1 and CDR2 are SQVTM and ANQGSEA. The length of the CDR3 is 11 residues.

A note on this clone: A much larger clone sits a single nucleotide away, making a read error possible. This CDR3 is also generated by other DNA sequences in the sample. The chain employs TRBV11-3 and TRBJ2-1; weak D call: TRBD2 (6 bases). Germline V gene lookup returns CDR1 SGHNT and CDR2 YENEEA. This CDR3 is 13 amino acids long. V shed 3 bases and J shed 3 bases, with 6 bases lying between them. CDR3 coding DNA: TGTGCCAGCAGCTTGGGGGGCTACAATGAGCAGTTCTTC. This translates into CASSLGGYNEQFF.

V gene TRBV30 combines with J gene TRBJ1-4, with a possible D match to TRBD1 (6 bases). The CDR3 spans 14 residues. Germline lookup yields CDR1 GTSNPN and CDR2 SVGIG (reference sequence). V lost 1 base, J lost 8 bases, and 14 bases lay in between. The CDR3 loop reads CAWSAPPGEEKLFF. CDR3 bases: TGTGCCTGGAGTGCCCCCCCAGGGGAGGAAAAACTGTTTTTT.

In this sample, this clone turned up once. The chain has TRBV6-4 and TRBJ2-1, with 8 bases aligning to TRBD2. Trimming removed 11 bases from V and 1 base from J; junction bases left unmatched: 13. Germline values: CDR1 MRHNA, CDR2 SNTAGT. The CDR3 is 16 amino acids. The CDR3 sequence is CALGGGCKRSYNEQFF. CDR3 DNA sequence: TGTGCCCTAGGCGGGGGGTGTAAGCGGTCCTACAATGAGCAGTTCTTC.

V and J are TRBV18 and TRBJ2-5, with D unresolved. V shed 3 bases and J shed 0 bases, with 2 bases lying between them. Germline loops: CDR1 KGHSH, CDR2 LQKENI. The CDR3 has 12 residues. CDR3 protein: CASSPDQETQYF. The CDR3 coding sequence is TGTGCCAGCTCACCCGACCAAGAGACCCAGTACTTC.

The chain combines TRBV10-1 with TRBJ2-1; the match to TRBD2 covers 11 bases. V lost 6 bases to trimming and J lost 0 bases; unmatched junction nucleotides: 10. The germline CDR1 and CDR2 sequences are WNHNN and SYGVQD (reference sequence). This CDR3 has 18 residues. CDR3 nucleotide sequence: TGCGCCAGCAGAGAACGAGGGACTAGCGGATGCTCCTACAATGAGCAGTTCTTC. It codes for CASRERGTSGCSYNEQFF.

This clone was recorded only once. The rearrangement links TRBV5-1 to TRBJ1-2; the D is unclear. The germline V gene encodes CDR1 SGHRS and CDR2 YFSETQ. V was clipped by 0 bases and J by 2 bases, with 17 bases between them. This CDR3 region has 17 residues. CDR3 sequence reads: CASSLAWGTDNNYGYTF. CDR3 nucleotides: TGCGCCAGCAGCTTGGCCTGGGGTACAGACAACAACTATGGCTACACCTTC.

This clone occurred a few times. This chain connects TRBV25-1 to TRBJ1-3; no clear D. V was cut by 5 bases and J by 0 bases, with 11 bases left in between. This CDR3 region has 15 residues. Germline V gene lookup returns CDR1 MGHDK and CDR2 SYGVNS. The CDR3 reads CASSKQPLSGNTIYF. The CDR3 coding sequence is TGTGCCAGCAGTAAACAGCCCCTCTCTGGAAACACCATATATTTT.

V usage is TRBV30 and J usage is TRBJ2-7; either TRBD1 or TRBD2 may fit D (6 bases each). Germline lookup yields CDR1 GTSNPN and CDR2 SVGIG (reference sequence). The ends were cut back, 5 bases at V and 2 bases at J, with 10 bases in the middle. This CDR3 is built from 12 residues. DNA for the CDR3: TGTGCCTGGGGGGGGCAGACCTACGAGCAGTACTTC. This translates into CAWGGQTYEQYF.